This TCR beta chain originates from a study of blood T cell repertoires in COVID-19 (dated by TCRdb to 2018 to 2021). About the study as a whole: Recovered participants in ImmuneRACE Cohort 3 were defined by two consecutive negative NP/OP PCR tests, clearance by a healthcare professional, or resolution of symptoms. The dataset comprised deeply sampled blood TCRbeta repertoires from subjects exposed to, actively infected with, or recovered from COVID-19. A de-identified subject ID, COVID-19 status, age in years and sex were almost always included in the sample metadata. Samples from collaborators originated in the United States, Italy and Spain and spanned both the acute and convalescent phases of COVID-19. Samples were obtained from the ongoing ImmuneRACE study (first 160 participants) and from some 1,300 subjects provided by 6 global collaborators. HLA class I and class II types, where available, came from metadata supplied by the sample provider rather than from assay-based typing. The repertoires were made available in a free public database intended to serve as a resource for research on the immune response to SARS-CoV-2. The prospective study material was composed of cDNA or gDNA derived from T cells, B-cell-depleted T cells, or PBMCs.

On the study overall, not on this receptor specifically: The amount of clinical and demographic metadata varied by source and participant and was provided uncurated.

On this clone itself: The target of this receptor is not known. Nothing much larger sits one base from this clone, and base qualities are not available.

Via the germline V gene, CDR1 is MDHEN and CDR2 SYDVKM. Including the terminal cysteine and phenylalanine, the CDR3 comprises 14 residues. Left in the record is the CDR3 DNA by itself, 42 bases read in frame from the first base. Trimming costs V 2 bases and J 1 base, and their ends lie 7 bases apart. TCRbeta CDR3 regions were amplified from genomic DNA by means of the immunoSEQ Assay, a bias-controlled multiplex PCR. Under the source paper's analysis protocol: Within the assay, amplification of reference gene primers was used to estimate how many nucleated cells each sample contained. To quantify the absolute abundance of each unique TCRbeta CDR3 rearrangement, sequence reads were collapsed and filtered. For each sample, productive Simpson clonality was calculated by taking the square root of Simpson's diversity index across productive rearrangements. The immuneACCESS repertoire file appears here via TCRdb, limited to in-frame rearrangements. These files lack a portion of the clones; in checked studies, under half of the deficit traces to unresolved V genes, and the cause of the others is not known. V and J calls plus clone size are reproduced from that table; the DNA served to infer D and trimming. This sample gives roughly 160,000 clones in total; approximately 79% of them show up just once. The ten largest account for 15% to 20% of the sample.

Participants in the prospective study were aged about 18 to 95 years, lived in 20 to 30 United States geographic areas, and enrolled through a virtual design. In the prospective study, cohorts were assigned on the basis of participant-reported clinical history obtained from a screening survey and a study questionnaire. Each participant in the prospective study had whole blood, serum and a nasopharyngeal or oropharyngeal swab collected by mobile phlebotomists. Prospective study participants could optionally give additional blood draws and questionnaires over an approximately 2-month period. Before DNA extraction, blood samples from the prospective study were shipped at room temperature or frozen.

The receptor's source is a woman between 65 and 79 years old in a cohort exposed to, infected with or recovered from COVID-19 (not recorded which). The specimen sequenced was PBMCs or T cells enriched from blood (not recorded which). The sequence links TRBV28 to TRBJ2-3; 6 matching bases give a weak D call of TRBD1. The CDR3 in this case is CASSLGQRTDTQYF. The nucleotide sequence reads TGTGCCAGCAGTTTAGGACAGCGCACAGATACGCAGTATTTT.